The rows below give T cell receptor beta chains drawn from one sample of a study of T cell responses to AZD1222 COVID-19 vaccine. Sequenced by immunoSEQ multiplex PCR; TCRdb stores in-frame clones only, minus some. Here the sample spans 150,000 or so clones, 90% to 95% being singletons. This specimen consisted of peripheral blood, obtained on day 0 of AZD1222 vaccination. These receptors were collected from an adult in good health. Each CDR3 is given with its conserved first and last residue. A D gene is named only where the DNA matches it firmly. Size is stated for part of the rows, as once, few or many counts, or as a class when the clone is expanded.

d_gene,v_gene,j_gene,abundance,CDR3nt,CDR3aa
.,TRBV14,TRBJ2-5,.,TGTGCCAGCAGCCAGATACAGGGTCAAGAGACCCAGTACTTC,CASSQIQGQETQYF
.,TRBV5-4,TRBJ2-6,.,TGTGCCAGCAGCTTGCCCCGGGACCCATCGTCTGGGGCCAACGTCCTGACTTTC,CASSLPRDPSSGANVLTF
.,TRBV19,TRBJ1-1,few,TGTGCCAGTAGTATAGGGAGGGCCTTTAACACTGAAGCTTTCTTT,CASSIGRAFNTEAFF
TRBD1,TRBV5-1,TRBJ1-2,once,TGCGCCAGCAGCACGACAGGGGCCAAAGCTAACTATGGCTACACCTTC,CASSTTGAKANYGYTF
.,TRBV9,TRBJ2-7,.,TGTGCCAGCAGCGTAGATAGCGGTTTTACCTACGAGCAGTACTTC,CASSVDSGFTYEQYF
TRBD1,TRBV24-1,TRBJ1-5,.,TGTGCCACCAGTGATAGCTCCGGGACAGGCAATCAGCCCCAGCATTTT,CATSDSSGTGNQPQHF
.,TRBV27,TRBJ2-2,once,TGTGCCAGCAGGACCACCGGGGAGCTGTTTTTT,CASRTTGELFF
TRBD2,TRBV2,TRBJ2-2,.,TGTGCCAGCAGTGACGGGGGGTCGGTCGGGGAGCTGTTTTTT,CASSDGGSVGELFF
.,TRBV6-5,TRBJ2-7,.,TGTGCCAGCATGAGCAGTTCCTACGAGCAGTACTTC,CASMSSSYEQYF
.,TRBV12-2,TRBJ2-5,.,TGTGCAAGTCGCTTGACCGGGAGCCGCGAGACCCAGTACTTC,CASRLTGSRETQYF
TRBD2,TRBV5-5,TRBJ2-2,.,TGTGCCAGCAGCTTGGGAATCGGGGGGGCCGGGGAGCTGTTTTTT,CASSLGIGGAGELFF
.,TRBV11-2,TRBJ2-3,.,TGTGCCAGCAGCCCCAGGGACTCCATAAGCACAGATACGCAGTATTTT,CASSPRDSISTDTQYF
.,TRBV30,TRBJ1-1,.,TGTGCCTGGGCAGGGAGGAACACTGAAGCTTTCTTT,CAWAGRNTEAFF
.,TRBV12-3/TRBV12-4,TRBJ1-4,.,TGTGCCAGCAGTTTCGCAGGTTCTGAAAAACTGTTTTTT,CASSFAGSEKLFF
.,TRBV7-8,TRBJ1-5,.,TGTGCCAGCAGCTTAGTTACCGGGGGGGGACAGCCCCAGCATTTT,CASSLVTGGGQPQHF
.,TRBV12-3/TRBV12-4,TRBJ2-2,.,TGTGCCAGCAGAATAGACACCGGGGAGCTGTTTTTT,CASRIDTGELFF
.,TRBV24-1,TRBJ1-2,.,TGTGCCACCAGTAGTTTCGGGGGTGGCTACACCTTC,CATSSFGGGYTF
TRBD1,TRBV7-9,TRBJ1-2,.,TGTGCCAGCAGCCTGGGGACAGATTATGGCTACACCTTC,CASSLGTDYGYTF
.,TRBV20-1,TRBJ2-7,.,TGCAGTGCTAGTCAGCGTGGGATTGCGCACGAGCAGTGCTTC,CSASQRGIAHEQCF
.,TRBV20-1,TRBJ1-3,.,TGCAGTGCAGGCTCTGGAAACACCATATATTTT,CSAGSGNTIYF
TRBD2,TRBV30,TRBJ2-2,.,TGTGCCTGGAGACCATTTGGGACTAGCGGGAGGGCCTTGACCGGGGAGCTGTTTTTT,CAWRPFGTSGRALTGELFF
TRBD1,TRBV3-1/TRBV3-2,TRBJ1-5,.,TGTGCCAGCAGCCAAACCGGGACAGGGAGTAATCAGCCCCAGCATTTT,CASSQTGTGSNQPQHF
.,TRBV7-6,TRBJ1-1,.,TGTGCCAGCAGCCCGAGGGTGGGGTTGACTGAAGCTTTCTTT,CASSPRVGLTEAFF
.,TRBV6-1,TRBJ2-7,once,TGTGCCAGCAGTGAGGAGGCCTCCTACGAGCAGTACTTC,CASSEEASYEQYF
.,TRBV18,TRBJ2-7,.,TGTGCCAGCTCACCACCGTGGCCGAGCTCCTACGAGCAGTACTTC,CASSPPWPSSYEQYF
.,TRBV9,TRBJ1-1,.,TGTGCCAGCAAGGGGGACTCAAGGACTGAAGCTTTCTTT,CASKGDSRTEAFF
.,TRBV27,TRBJ2-2,few,TGTGCCAGCAGTCCCCGTCGGGGTAACACCGGGGAGCTGTTTTTT,CASSPRRGNTGELFF
.,TRBV11-3,TRBJ2-1,.,TGTGCCAGCAGCTTAGCCAACTGGTGGGGGGATGAGCAGTTCTTC,CASSLANWWGDEQFF
.,TRBV6-2/TRBV6-3,TRBJ1-1,.,TGTGCCAGCAGTTTATTAGGTGCCGCTGAAGCTTTCTTT,CASSLLGAAEAFF
.,TRBV19,TRBJ1-5,.,TGTGCCAGTAGTACCGGGATGTCATATCAGCCCCAGCATTTT,CASSTGMSYQPQHF
.,TRBV6-4,TRBJ1-1,.,TGTGCCAGCAGTGACACACGGTTAGGCACTGAAGCTTTCTTT,CASSDTRLGTEAFF
TRBD1,TRBV7-8,TRBJ1-2,once,TGTGCCAGCAGCTTCAGGACAGGGGTGGATGGCTACACCTTC,CASSFRTGVDGYTF
TRBD1,TRBV7-9,TRBJ1-5,.,TGTGCCAGCAGCCCCTCAGGACTTGGGGACAGTAATCAGCCCCAGCATTTT,CASSPSGLGDSNQPQHF
.,TRBV9,TRBJ2-7,.,TGTGCCAGCAGCCCTCGACAGAGATCCTACGAGCAGTACTTC,CASSPRQRSYEQYF
.,TRBV10-3,TRBJ1-6,.,TGTGCCACCCGATTCCGGGAGGAGAATTCACCCCTCCACTTT,CATRFREENSPLHF
.,TRBV19,TRBJ2-7,.,TGTGCCAGTAGTATAGGACTCGGGATTTACGAGCAGTACTTC,CASSIGLGIYEQYF
.,TRBV6-5,TRBJ2-3,.,TGTGCCACCAGGGCAGATACGCAGTATTTT,CATRADTQYF